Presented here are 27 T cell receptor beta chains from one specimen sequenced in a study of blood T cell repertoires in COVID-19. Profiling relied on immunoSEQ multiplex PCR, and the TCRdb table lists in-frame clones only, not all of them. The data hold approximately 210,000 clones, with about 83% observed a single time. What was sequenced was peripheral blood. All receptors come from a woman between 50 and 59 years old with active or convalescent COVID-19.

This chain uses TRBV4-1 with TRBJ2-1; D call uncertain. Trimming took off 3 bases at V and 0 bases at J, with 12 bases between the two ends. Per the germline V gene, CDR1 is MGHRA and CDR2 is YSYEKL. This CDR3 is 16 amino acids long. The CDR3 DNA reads TGCGCCAGCAGCCACTGGGCCTTTAGCTCCTACAATGAGCAGTTCTTC. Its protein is CASSHWAFSSYNEQFF.

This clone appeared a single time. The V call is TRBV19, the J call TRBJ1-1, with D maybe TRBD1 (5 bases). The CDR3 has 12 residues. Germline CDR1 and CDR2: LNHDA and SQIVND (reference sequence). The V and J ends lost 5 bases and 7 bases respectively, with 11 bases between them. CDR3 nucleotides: TGTGCCAGTAGTGGGAGGGACGGTGAAGCTTTCTTT. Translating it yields CASSGRDGEAFF.

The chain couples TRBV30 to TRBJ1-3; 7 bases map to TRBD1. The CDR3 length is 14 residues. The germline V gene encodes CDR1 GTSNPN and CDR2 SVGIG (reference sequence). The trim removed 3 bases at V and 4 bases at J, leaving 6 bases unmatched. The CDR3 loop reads CAWSGGQFGNTIYF. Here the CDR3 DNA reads TGTGCCTGGAGCGGGGGACAGTTCGGAAACACCATATATTTT.

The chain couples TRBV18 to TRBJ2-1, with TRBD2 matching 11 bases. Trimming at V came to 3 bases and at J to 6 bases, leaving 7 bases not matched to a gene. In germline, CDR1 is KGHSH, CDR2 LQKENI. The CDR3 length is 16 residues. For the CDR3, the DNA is TGTGCCAGCTCACCCCCCCTAGCGGGGGGAATCAATGAGCAGTTCTTC. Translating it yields CASSPPLAGGINEQFF.

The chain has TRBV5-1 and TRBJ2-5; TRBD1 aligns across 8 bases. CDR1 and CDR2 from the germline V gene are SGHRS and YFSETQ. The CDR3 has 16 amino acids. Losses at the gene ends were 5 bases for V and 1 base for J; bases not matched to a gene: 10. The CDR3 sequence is CASRFSTGVVQETQYF. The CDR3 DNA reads TGCGCCAGCAGGTTCTCGACAGGGGTTGTCCAAGAGACCCAGTACTTC.

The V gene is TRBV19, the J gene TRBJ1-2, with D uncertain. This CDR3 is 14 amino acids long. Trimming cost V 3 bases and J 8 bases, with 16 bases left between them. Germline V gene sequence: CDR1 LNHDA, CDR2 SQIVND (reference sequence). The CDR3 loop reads CASSMEASGKGYTF. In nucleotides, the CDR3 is TGTGCCAGTAGTATGGAGGCGTCGGGGAAAGGCTACACCTTC.

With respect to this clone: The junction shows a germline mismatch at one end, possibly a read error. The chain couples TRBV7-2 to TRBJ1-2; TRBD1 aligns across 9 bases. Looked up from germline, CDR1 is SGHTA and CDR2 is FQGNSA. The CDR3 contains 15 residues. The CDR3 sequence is CASSIAPGQGNGYTF. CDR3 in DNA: TGTGCCAGCAGCATAGCCCCGGGACAGGGCAATGGCTACACCTTC.

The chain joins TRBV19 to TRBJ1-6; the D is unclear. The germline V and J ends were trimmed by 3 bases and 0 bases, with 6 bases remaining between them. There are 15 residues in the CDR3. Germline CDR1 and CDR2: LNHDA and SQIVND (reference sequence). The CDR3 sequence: CASSIWSSYNSPLHF. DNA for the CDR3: TGTGCCAGTAGTATTTGGAGCTCCTATAATTCACCCCTCCACTTT.

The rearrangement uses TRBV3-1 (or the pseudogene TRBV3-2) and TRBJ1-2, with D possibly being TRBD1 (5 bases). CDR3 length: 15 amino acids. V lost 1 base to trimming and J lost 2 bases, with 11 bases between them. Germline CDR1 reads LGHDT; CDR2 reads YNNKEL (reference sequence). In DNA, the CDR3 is TGTGCCAGCAGCCAAGGTAGGGGCCCGAACTATGGCTACACCTTC. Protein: CASSQGRGPNYGYTF.

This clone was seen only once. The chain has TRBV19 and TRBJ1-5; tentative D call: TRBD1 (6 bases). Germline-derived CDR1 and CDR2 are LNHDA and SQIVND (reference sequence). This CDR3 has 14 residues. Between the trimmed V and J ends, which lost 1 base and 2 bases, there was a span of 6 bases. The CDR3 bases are TGTGCCAGTAGTATAGGACAGGGCAATCAGCCCCAGCATTTT. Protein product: CASSIGQGNQPQHF.

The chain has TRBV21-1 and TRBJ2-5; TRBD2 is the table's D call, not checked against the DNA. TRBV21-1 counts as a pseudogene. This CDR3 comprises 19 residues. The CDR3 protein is CASSKNGPKAGGGVETQYF. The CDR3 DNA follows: TGTGCCAGCAGCAAAAATGGCCCTAAGGCGGGGGGAGGTGTGGAGACCCAGTACTTC.

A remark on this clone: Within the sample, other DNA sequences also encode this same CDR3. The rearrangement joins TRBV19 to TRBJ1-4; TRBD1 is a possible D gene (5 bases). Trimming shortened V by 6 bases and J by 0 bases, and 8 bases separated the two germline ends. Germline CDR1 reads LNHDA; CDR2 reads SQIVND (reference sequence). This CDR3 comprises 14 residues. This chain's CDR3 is CASSRQSTNEKLFF. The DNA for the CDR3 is TGTGCCAGTAGCAGACAGTCAACTAATGAAAAACTGTTTTTT.

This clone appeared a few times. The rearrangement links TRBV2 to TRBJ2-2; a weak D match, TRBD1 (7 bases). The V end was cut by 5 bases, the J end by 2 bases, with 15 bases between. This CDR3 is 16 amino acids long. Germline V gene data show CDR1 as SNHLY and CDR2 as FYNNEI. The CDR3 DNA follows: TGTGCCAGCAGTCCCAGGGGGGCCACTAACACCGGGGAGCTGTTTTTT. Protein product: CASSPRGATNTGELFF. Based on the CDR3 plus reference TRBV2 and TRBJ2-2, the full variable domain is EPEVTQTPSHQVTQMGQEVILRCVPISNHLYFYWYRQILGQKVEFLVSFYNNEISEKSEIFDDQFSVERPDGSNFTLKIRSTKLEDSAMYFCASSPRGATNTGELFFGEGSRLTVL.

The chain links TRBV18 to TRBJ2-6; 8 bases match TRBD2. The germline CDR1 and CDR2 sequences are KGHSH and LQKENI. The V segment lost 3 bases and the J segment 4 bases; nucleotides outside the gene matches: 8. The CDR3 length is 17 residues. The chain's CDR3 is CASSPGGGTSGANVLTF. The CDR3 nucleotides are TGTGCCAGCTCACCCGGCGGGGGGACTTCGGGGGCCAACGTCCTGACTTTC.

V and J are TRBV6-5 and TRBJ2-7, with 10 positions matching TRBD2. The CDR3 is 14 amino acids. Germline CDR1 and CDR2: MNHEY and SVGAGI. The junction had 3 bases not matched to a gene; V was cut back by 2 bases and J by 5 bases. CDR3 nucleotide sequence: TGTGCCAGCAGTTACCTAGCGGGAGCCAACGAGCAGTACTTC. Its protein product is CASSYLAGANEQYF.

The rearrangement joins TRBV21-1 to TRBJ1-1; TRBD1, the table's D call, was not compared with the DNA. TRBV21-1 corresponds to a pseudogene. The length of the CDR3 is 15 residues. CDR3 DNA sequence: TGTGCCAGCAGCGCCTCAGGGACAGAGAACACTGAAGCTTTCTTT. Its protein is CASSASGTENTEAFF.

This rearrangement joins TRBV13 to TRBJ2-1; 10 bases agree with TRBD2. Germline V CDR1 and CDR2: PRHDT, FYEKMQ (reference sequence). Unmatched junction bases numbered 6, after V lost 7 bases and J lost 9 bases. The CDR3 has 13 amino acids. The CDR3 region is CASIAGGNAEQFF. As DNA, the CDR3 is TGTGCCAGCATAGCGGGGGGTAACGCTGAGCAGTTCTTC.

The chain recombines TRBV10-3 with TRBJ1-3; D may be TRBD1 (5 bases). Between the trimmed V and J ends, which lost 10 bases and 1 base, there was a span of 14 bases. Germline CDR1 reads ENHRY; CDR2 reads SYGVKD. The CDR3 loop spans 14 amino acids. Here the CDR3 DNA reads TGTGCCACGTTCCGGGGGTCGTCTGGAAACACCATATATTTT. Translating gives CATFRGSSGNTIYF.

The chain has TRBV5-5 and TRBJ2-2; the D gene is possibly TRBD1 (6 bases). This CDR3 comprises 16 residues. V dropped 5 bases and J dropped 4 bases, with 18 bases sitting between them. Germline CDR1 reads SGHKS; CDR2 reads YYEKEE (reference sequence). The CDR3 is CASRPIQGPGTGELFF. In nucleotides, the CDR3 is TGTGCCAGCAGGCCGATACAGGGACCCGGCACCGGGGAGCTGTTTTTT.

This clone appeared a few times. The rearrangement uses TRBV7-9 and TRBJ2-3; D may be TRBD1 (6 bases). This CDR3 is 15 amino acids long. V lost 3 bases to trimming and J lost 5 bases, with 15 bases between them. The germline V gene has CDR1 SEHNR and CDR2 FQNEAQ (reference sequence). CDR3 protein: CASSLYAGAEDTQYF. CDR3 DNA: TGTGCCAGCAGCTTGTACGCAGGGGCTGAAGATACGCAGTATTTT. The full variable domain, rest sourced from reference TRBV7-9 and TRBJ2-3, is DTGVSQNPRHKITKRGQNVTFRCDPISEHNRLYWYRQTLGQGPEFLTYFQNEAQLEKSRLLSDRFSAERPKGSFSTLEIQRTEQGDSAMYLCASSLYAGAEDTQYFGPGTRLTVL.

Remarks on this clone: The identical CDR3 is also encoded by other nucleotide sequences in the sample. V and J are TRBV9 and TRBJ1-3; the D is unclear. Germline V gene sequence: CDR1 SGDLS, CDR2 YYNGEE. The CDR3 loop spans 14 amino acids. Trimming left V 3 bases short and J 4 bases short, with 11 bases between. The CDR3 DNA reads TGTGCCAGCAGCGCAGGAGGGTCCGGAAACACCATATATTTT. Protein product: CASSAGGSGNTIYF. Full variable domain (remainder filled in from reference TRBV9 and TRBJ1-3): DSGVTQTPKHLITATGQRVTLRCSPRSGDLSVYWYQQSLDQGLQFLIQYYNGEERAKGNILERFSAQQFPDLHSELNLSSLELGDSALYFCASSAGGSGNTIYFGEGSWLTVV.

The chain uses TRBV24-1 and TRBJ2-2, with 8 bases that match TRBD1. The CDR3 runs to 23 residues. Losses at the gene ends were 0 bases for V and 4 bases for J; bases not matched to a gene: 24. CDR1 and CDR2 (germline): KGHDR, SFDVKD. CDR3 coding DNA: TGTGCCACCAGTGATTTGCCTTGGGGGCCAAGTCGCAGGACAGGGCCGATCACCGGGGAGCTGTTTTTT. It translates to CATSDLPWGPSRRTGPITGELFF.

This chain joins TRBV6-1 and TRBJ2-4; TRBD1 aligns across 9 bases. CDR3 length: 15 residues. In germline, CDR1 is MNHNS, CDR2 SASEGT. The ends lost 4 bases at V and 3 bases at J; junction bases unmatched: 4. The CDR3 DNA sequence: TGTGCCAGCAGTGGAGCGACAGGGGGCAAAAACATTCAGTACTTC. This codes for CASSGATGGKNIQYF.

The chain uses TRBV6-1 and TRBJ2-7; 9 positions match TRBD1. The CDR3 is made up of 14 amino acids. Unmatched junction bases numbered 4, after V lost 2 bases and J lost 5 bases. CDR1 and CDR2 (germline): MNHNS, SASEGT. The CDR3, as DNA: TGTGCCAGCAGTGAAATTTGGGACAGGGACGAGCAGTACGTC. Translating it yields CASSEIWDRDEQYV.

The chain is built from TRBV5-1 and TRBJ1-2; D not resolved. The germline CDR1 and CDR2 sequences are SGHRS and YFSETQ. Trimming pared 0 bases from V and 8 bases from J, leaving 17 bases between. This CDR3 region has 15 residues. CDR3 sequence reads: CASSLGSHSSPGYTF. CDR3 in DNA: TGCGCCAGCAGCTTGGGATCCCACTCTAGTCCGGGCTACACCTTC.

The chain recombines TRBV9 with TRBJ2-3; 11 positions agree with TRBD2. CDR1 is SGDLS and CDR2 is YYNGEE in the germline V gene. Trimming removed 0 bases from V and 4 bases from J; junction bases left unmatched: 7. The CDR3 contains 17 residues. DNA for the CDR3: TGTGCCAGCAGCGTAGCTACTAGCGGGAGTGGTGCAGATACGCAGTATTTT. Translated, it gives CASSVATSGSGADTQYF.

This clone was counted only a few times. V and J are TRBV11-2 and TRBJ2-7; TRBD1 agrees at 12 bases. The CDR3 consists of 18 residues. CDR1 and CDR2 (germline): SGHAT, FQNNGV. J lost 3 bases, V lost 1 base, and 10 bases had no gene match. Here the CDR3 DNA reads TGTGCCAGCAGCTTAGGATTGAGGGACAGGGGGCGCTACTACGAGCAGTACTTC. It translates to CASSLGLRDRGRYYEQYF.